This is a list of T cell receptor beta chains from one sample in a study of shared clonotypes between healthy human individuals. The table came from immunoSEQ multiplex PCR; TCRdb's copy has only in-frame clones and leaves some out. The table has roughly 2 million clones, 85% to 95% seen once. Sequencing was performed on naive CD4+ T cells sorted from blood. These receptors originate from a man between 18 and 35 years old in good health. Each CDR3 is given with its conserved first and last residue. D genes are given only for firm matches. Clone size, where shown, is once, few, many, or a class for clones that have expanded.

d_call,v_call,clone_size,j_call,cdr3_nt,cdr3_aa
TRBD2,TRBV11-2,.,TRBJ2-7,TGTGCCAGCAGCTTAGATGAGCTAGCGGGAGGATACGAGCAGTACTTC,CASSLDELAGGYEQYF
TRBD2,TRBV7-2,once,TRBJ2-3,TGTGCCAGCAGCTTAAGACTAGCGGGAGAACATACGCAGTATTTT,CASSLRLAGEHTQYF
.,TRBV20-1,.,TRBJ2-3,TGCAGTGCTAGAGACGACAGTTCGCAGTATTTT,CSARDDSSQYF
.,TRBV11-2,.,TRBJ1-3,TGTGCCAGCACTTGGACGGAGGGGTCTGGAAACACCATATATTTT,CASTWTEGSGNTIYF
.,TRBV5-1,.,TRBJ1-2,TGCGCCAGCAGCTTGGCCGGGGATGGAACCTATGGCTACACCTTC,CASSLAGDGTYGYTF
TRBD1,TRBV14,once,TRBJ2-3,TGTGCCAGCAGCCAACGCCCGGGACAGGGAGCAGATACGCAGTATTTT,CASSQRPGQGADTQYF
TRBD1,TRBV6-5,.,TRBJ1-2,TGTGCCAGCACGGCACAGGGGCGCAGATATGGCTACACCTTC,CASTAQGRRYGYTF
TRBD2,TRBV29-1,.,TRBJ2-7,TGCAGCGTTGAAGGACTAGCGGGAGGAACCTACGAGCAGTACTTC,CSVEGLAGGTYEQYF
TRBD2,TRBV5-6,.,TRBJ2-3,TGTGCCAGCAGCCGTAGCGGGAAAAGCACAGATACGCAGTATTTT,CASSRSGKSTDTQYF
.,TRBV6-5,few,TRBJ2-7,TGTGCCAGCAGTTACTCGAGAGGCTACGAGCAGTACTTC,CASSYSRGYEQYF
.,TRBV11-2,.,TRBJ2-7,TGTGCCAGCAGCTCTCGGACAGACCTCTACGAGCAGTACTTC,CASSSRTDLYEQYF
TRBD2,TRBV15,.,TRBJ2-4,TGTGCCACCAGCTCAGGGGGGACTAGCTTCACTCAGTACTTC,CATSSGGTSFTQYF
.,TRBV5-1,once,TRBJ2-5,TGCGCCAGCAGCTTGGCCGGTGCTCAGCAAGAGACCCAGTACTTC,CASSLAGAQQETQYF
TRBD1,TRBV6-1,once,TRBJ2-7,TGTGCCAGCGGGAGGACAGGGGGACCCTACGAGCAGTACTTC,CASGRTGGPYEQYF
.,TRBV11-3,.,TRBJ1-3,TGTGCCAGCAGCCCCGGGGGGACGGCCTTCGCCCTGACCATATATTTT,CASSPGGTAFALTIYF
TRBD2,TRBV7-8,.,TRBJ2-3,TGTGCCAGCAGACTACTAGCGGCTCTTGGGGATACGCAGTATTTT,CASRLLAALGDTQYF
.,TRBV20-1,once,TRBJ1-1,TGCAGTGCTAGTACGGCTTTCTTT,CSASTAFF